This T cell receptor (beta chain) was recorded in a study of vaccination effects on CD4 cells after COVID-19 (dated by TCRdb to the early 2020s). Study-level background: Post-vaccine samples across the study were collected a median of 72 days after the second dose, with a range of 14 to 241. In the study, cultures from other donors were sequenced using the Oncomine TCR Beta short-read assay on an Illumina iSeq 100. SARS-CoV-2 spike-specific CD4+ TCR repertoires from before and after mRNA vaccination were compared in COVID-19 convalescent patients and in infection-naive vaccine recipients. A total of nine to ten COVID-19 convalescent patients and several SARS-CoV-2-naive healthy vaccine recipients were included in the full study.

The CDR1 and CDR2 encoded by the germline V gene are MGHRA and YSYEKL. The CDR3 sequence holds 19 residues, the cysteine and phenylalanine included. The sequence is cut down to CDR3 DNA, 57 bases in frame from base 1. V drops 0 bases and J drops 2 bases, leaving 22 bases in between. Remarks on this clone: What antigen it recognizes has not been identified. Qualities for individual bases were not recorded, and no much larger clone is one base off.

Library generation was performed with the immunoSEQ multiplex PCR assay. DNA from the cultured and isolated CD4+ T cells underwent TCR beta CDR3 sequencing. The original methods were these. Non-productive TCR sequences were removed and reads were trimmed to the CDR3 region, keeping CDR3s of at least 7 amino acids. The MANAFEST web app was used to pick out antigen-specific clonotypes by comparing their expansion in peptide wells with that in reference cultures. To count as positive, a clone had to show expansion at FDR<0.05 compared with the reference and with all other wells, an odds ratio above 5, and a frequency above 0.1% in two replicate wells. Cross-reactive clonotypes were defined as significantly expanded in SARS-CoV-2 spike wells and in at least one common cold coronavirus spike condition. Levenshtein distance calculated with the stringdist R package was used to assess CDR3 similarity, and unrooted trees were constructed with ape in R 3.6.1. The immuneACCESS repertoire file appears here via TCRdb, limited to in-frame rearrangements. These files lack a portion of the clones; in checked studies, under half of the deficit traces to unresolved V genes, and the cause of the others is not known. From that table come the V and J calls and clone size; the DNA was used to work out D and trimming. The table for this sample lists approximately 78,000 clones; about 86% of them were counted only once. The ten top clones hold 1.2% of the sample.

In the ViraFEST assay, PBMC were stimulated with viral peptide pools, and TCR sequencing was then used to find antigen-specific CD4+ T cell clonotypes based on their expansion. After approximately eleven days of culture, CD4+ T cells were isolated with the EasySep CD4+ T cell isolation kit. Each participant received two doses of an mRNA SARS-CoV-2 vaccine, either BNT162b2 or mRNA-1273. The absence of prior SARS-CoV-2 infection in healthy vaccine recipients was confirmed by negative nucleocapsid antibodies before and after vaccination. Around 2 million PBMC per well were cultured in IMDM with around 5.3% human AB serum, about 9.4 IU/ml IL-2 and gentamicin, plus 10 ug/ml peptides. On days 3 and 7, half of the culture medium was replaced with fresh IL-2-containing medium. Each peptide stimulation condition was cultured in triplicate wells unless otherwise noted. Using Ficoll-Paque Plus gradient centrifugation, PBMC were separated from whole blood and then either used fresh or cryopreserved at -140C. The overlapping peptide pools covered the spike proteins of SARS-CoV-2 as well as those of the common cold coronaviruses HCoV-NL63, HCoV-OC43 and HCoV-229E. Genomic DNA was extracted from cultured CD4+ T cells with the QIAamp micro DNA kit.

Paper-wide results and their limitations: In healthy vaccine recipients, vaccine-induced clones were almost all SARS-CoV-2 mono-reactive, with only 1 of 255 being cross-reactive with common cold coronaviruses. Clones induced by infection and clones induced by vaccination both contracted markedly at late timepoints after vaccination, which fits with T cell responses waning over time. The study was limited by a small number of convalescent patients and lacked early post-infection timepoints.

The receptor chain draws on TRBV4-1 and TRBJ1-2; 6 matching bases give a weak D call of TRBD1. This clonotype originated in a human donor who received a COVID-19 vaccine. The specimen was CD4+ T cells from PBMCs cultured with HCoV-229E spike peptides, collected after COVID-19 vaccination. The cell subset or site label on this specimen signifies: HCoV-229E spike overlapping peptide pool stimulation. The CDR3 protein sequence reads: CASSQDRFFIRDNNYGYTF. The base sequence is TGCGCCAGCAGCCAAGATAGGTTTTTTATTAGGGACAACAACTATGGCTACACCTTC.